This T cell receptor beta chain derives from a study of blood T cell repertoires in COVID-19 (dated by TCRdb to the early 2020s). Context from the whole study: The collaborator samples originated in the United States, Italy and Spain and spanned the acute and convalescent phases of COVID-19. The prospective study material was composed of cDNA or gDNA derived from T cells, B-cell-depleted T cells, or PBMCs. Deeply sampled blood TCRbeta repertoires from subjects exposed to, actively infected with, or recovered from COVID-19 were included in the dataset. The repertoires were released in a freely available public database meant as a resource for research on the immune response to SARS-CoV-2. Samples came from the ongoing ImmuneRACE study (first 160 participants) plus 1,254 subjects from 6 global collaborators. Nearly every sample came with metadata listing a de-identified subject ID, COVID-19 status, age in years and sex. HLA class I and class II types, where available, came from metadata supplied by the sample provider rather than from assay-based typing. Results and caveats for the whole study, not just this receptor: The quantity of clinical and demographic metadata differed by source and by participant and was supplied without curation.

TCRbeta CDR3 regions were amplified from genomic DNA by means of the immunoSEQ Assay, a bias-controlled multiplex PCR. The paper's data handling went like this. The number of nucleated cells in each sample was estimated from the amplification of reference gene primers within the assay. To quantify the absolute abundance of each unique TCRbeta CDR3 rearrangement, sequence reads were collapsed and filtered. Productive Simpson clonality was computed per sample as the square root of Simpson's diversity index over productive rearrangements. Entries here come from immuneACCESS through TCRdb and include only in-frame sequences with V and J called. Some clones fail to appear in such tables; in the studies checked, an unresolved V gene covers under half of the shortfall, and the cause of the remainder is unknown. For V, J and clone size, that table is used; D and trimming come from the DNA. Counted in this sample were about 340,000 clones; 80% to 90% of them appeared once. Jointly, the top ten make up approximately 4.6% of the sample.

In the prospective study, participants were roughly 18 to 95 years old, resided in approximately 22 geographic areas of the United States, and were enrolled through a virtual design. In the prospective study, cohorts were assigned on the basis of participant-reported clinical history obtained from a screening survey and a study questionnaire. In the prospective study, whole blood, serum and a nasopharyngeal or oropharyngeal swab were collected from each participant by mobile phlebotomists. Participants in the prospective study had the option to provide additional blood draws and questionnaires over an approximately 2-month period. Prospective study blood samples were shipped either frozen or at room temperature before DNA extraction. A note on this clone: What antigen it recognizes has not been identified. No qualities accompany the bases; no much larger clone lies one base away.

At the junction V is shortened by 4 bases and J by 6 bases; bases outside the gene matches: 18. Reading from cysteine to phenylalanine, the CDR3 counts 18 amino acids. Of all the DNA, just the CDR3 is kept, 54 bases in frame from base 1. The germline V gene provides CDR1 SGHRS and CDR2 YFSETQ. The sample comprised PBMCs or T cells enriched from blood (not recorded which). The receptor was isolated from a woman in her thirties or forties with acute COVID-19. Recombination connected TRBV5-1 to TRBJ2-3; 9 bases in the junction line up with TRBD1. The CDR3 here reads CASSHGQGLMVFSDTQYF. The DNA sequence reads TGCGCCAGCAGCCACGGACAGGGGTTGATGGTGTTCTCGGATACGCAGTATTTT.